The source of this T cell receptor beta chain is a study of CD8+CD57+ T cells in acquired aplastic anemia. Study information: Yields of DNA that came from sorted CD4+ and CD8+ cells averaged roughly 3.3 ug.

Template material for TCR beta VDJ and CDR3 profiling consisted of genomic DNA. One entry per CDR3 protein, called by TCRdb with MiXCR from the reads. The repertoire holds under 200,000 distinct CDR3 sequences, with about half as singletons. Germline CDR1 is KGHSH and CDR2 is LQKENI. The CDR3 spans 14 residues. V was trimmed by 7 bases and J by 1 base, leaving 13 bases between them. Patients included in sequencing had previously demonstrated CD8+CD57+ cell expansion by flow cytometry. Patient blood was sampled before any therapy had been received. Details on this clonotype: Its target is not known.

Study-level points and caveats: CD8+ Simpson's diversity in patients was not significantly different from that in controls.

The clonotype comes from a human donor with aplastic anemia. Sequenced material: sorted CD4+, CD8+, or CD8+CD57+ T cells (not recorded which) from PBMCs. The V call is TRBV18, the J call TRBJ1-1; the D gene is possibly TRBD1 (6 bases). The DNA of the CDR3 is TGTGCCAGCTTACAGGGACACACGAACACTGAAGCTTTCTTT. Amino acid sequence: CASLQGHTNTEAFF.